This T cell receptor beta chain was captured by sequencing in a study of neoadjuvant anti-PD-1 for oral cavity cancer. Study-wide points: Higher pretreatment Treg/Th17 ratios tracked higher pretreatment blood clonality.

Assay: immunoSEQ multiplex PCR; the TCRdb copy retains only in-frame clones and omits some. The table shows fewer than 15,000 clones, with about three fifths occurring only once. These newly diagnosed stage II-IVA oral cavity squamous cell carcinoma patients had no prior systemic or radiation treatment. As concerns this clone: Its antigen is not identified.

The source was tumor tissue, collected before nivolumab (anti-PD-1) treatment. The clonotype comes from a person aged 40-85 years with oral cavity squamous cell carcinoma.

In nucleotides, the CDR3 is TGTGCCAGCAGTTATACGGAGGGGGCCTGGAATCAGCCCCAGCATTTT. Protein: CASSYTEGAWNQPQHF. The rearrangement links TRBV28 to TRBJ1-5; 7 bases match TRBD1. The V gene end was trimmed by 4 bases and the J gene end by 4 bases; junction bases not matched to a gene: 10. In germline, CDR1 is MDHEN, CDR2 SYDVKM. The CDR3 has 16 amino acids.